This T cell receptor beta chain appears in the sequencing data of a study of cytomegalovirus exposure and HLA in healthy donors. Overall study findings and caveats: With later analysis, a missense DCLRE1C variant became linked to TCR beta V- and J-gene trimming. Most TCR sequences were uncommon, yet certain public TCRs appeared in many donors.

Concerning this clone itself: Its matching antigen is unknown.

PCR was performed using 60 Vbeta and 13 Jbeta primers. Repertoires were generated with immunoSEQ multiplex PCR, while TCRdb's copy carries only in-frame clones and drops some. This table holds roughly 57,000 clones, approximately 82% found once. The sequence was obtained from a man aged 45-65 years in good health and CMV-seronegative. Sequencing input: PBMCs.

Here the CDR3 DNA reads TGTGCCAGCAGGACCCGGGACAGCAAAAACATTCAGTACTTC. It is translated as CASRTRDSKNIQYF. This chain uses TRBV6-5 with TRBJ2-4; TRBD1 agrees at 7 bases. The CDR3 is 14 residues long. Germline V CDR1 and CDR2: MNHEY, SVGAGI. The V and J ends lost 6 bases and 3 bases, in that order; junction bases with no gene match: 5.